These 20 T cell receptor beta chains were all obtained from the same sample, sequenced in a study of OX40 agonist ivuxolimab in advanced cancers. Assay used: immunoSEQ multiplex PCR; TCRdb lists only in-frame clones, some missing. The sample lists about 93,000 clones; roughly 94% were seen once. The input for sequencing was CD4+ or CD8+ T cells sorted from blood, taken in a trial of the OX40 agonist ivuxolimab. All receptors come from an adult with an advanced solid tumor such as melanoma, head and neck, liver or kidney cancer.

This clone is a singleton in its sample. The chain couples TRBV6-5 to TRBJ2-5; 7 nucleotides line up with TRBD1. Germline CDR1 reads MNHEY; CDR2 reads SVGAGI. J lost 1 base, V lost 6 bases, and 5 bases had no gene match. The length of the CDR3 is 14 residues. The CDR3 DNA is TGTGCCAGCAGGCGACAGGGTACCCAAGAGACCCAGTACTTC. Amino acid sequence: CASRRQGTQETQYF.

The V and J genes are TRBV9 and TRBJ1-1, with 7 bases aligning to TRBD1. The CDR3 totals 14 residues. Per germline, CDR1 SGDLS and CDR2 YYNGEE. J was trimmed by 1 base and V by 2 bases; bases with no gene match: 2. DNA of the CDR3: TGTGCCAGCAGCGTGGGACAGCAGAACACTGAAGCTTTCTTT. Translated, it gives CASSVGQQNTEAFF.

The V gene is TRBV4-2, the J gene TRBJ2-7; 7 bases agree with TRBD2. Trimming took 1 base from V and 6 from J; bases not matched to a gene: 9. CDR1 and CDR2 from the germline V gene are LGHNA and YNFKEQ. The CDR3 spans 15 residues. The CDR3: CASSQAGLSTREQYF. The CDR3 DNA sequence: TGTGCCAGCAGCCAAGCGGGACTATCAACCCGCGAGCAGTACTTC.

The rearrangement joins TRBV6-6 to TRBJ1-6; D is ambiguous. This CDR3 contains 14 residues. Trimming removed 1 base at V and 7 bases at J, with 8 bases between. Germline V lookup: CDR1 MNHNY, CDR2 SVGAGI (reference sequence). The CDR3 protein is CASSYFERNSPLHF. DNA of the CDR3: TGTGCCAGCAGTTACTTCGAAAGGAATTCACCCCTCCACTTT.

The CDR3 nucleotides read TGTGCCAGCAACGACAGGGGGCGCGAGTACGAGCAGTACTTC. Translated: CASNDRGREYEQYF. The gene calls are TRBV6-6 and TRBJ2-7, with 10 bases aligning to TRBD1. Germline V gene lookup returns CDR1 MNHNY and CDR2 SVGAGI (reference sequence). The CDR3 is 14 amino acids. The V gene end was trimmed by 7 bases and the J gene end by 4 bases; junction bases not matched to a gene: 7.

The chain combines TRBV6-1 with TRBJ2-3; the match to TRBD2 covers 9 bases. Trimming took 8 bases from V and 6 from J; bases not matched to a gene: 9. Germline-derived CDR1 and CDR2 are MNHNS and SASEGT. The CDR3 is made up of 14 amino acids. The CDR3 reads CASVRGGATDTQYF. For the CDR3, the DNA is TGTGCCAGCGTCCGCGGGGGGGCCACGGATACGCAGTATTTT.

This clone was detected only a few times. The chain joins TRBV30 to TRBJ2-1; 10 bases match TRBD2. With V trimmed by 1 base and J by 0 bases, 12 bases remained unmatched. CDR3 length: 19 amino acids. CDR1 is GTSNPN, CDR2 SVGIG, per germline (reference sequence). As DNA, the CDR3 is TGTGCCTGGAGTGCCCGAGCCGGGACTAGCGACAGCTCCTACAATGAGCAGTTCTTC. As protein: CAWSARAGTSDSSYNEQFF.

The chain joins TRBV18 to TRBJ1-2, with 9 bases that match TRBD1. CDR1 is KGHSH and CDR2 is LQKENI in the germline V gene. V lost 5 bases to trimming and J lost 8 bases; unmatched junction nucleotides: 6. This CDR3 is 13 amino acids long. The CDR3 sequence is CASSTRDREGYTF. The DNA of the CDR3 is TGTGCCAGCTCAACCCGGGACAGGGAGGGCTACACCTTC.

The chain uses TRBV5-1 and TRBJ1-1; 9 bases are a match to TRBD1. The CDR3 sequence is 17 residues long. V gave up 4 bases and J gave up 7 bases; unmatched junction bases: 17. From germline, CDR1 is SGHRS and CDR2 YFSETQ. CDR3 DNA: TGCGCCAGCAGCAGATCCGTGGGACAGGGATTCGTCGGTGAAGCTTTCTTT. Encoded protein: CASSRSVGQGFVGEAFF. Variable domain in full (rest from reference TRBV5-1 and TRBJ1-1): KAGVTQTPRYLIKTRGQQVTLSCSPISGHRSVSWYQQTPGQGLQFLFEYFSETQRNKGNFPGRFSGRQFSNSRSEMNVSTLELGDSALYLCASSRSVGQGFVGEAFFGQGTRLTVV.

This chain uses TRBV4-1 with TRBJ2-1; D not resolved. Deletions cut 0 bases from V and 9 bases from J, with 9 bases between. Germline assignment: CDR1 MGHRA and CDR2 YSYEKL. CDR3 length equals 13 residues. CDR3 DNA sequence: TGCGCCAGCAGCCAAGAAAGGACGGGTGAGCAGTTCTTC. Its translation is CASSQERTGEQFF.

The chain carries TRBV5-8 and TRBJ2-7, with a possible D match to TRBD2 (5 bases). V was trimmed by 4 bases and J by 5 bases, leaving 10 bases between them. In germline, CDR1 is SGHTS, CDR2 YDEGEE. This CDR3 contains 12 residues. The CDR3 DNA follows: TGTGCCAGCAGCCCAGGACTGAACGAGCAGTACTTC. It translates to CASSPGLNEQYF.

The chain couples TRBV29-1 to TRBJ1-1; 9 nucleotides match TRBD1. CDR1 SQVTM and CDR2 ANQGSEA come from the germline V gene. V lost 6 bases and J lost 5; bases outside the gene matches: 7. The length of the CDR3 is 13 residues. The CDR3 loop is CSVNRGRRTEAFF. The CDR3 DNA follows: TGCAGCGTAAACAGGGGGCGCAGGACTGAAGCTTTCTTT.

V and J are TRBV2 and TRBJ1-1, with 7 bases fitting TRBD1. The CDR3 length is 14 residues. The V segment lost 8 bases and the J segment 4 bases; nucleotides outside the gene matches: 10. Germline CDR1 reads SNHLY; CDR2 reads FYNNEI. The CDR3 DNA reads TGTGCCAGCGGACGGGGGACAGCGGGCACTGAAGCTTTCTTT. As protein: CASGRGTAGTEAFF.

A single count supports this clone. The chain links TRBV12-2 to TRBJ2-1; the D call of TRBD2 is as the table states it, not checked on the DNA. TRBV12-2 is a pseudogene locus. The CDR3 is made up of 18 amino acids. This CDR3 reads CASRPGLAGGPIYNEQFF. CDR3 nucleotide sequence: TGTGCAAGTCGCCCCGGACTAGCGGGGGGGCCCATCTACAATGAGCAGTTCTTC.

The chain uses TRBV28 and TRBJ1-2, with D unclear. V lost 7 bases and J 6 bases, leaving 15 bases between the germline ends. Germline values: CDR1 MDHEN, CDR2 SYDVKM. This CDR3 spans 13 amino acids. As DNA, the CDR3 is TGTGCCAGCACTACTTCGCAGTCCCATGGCTACACCTTC. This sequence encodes CASTTSQSHGYTF.

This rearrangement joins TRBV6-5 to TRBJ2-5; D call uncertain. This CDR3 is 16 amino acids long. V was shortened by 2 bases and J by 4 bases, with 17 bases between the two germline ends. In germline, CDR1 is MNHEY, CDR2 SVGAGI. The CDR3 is CASSYGEERRGETQYF. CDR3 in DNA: TGTGCCAGCAGTTACGGCGAGGAGCGTCGAGGAGAGACCCAGTACTTC.

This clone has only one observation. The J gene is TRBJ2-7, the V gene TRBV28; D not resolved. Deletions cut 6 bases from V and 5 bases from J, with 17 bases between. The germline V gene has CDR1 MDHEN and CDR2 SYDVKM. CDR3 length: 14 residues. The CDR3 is CASSKAPPTDEQYF. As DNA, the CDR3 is TGTGCCAGCAGCAAAGCCCCCCCGACGGACGAGCAGTACTTC.

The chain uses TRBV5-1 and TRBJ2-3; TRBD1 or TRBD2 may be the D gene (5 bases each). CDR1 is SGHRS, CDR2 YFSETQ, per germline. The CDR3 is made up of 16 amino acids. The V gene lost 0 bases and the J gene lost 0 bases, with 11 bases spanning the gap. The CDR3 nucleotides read TGCGCCAGCAGCTTGGGTTCGGGACGTAGCACAGATACGCAGTATTTT. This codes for CASSLGSGRSTDTQYF.

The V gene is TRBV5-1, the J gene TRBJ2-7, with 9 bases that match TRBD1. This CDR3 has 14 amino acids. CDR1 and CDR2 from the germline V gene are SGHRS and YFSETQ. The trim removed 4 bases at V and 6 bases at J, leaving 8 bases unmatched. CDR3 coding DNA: TGCGCCAGCAGCGGCGGGACAGGGATAGGCGAGCAGTACTTC. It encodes CASSGGTGIGEQYF. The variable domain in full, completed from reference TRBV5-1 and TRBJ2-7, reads KAGVTQTPRYLIKTRGQQVTLSCSPISGHRSVSWYQQTPGQGLQFLFEYFSETQRNKGNFPGRFSGRQFSNSRSEMNVSTLELGDSALYLCASSGGTGIGEQYFGPGTRLTVT.

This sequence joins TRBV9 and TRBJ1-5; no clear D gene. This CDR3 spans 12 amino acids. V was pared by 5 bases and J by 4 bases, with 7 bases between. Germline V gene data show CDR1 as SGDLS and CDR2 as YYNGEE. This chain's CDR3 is CASRRANQPQHF. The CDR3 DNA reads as TGTGCCAGCAGAAGGGCTAATCAGCCCCAGCATTTT.